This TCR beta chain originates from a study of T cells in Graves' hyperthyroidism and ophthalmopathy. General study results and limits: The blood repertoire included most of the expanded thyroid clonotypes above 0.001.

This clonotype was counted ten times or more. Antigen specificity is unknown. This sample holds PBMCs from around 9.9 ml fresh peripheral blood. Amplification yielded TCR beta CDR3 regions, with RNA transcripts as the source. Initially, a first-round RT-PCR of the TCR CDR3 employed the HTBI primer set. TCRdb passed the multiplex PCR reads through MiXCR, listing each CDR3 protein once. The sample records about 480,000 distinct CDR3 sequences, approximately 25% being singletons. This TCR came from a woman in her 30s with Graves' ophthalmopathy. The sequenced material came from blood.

The CDR3 DNA reads TGCAGTGCTCTTAAGAACACTGAAGCTTTCTTT. Translated: CSALKNTEAFF. The chain is built from TRBV20-1 and TRBJ1-1; D is undetermined. The germline CDR1 and CDR2 sequences are DFQATT and SNEGSKA (reference sequence). The CDR3 is 11 amino acids. Trimming cost V 5 bases and J 1 base, with 5 bases left between them.